This T cell receptor beta chain originates from a study of blood T cell repertoires in COVID-19. CDR3 length: 16 amino acids. CDR1 and CDR2 from the germline V gene are SQVTM and ANQGSEA. The ends lost 4 bases at V and 6 bases at J; junction bases unmatched: 12. Methods used by the authors: Nucleated cell number was recorded as an estimate derived from reference gene primer amplification. Profiling relied on immunoSEQ multiplex PCR, and the TCRdb table lists in-frame clones only, not all of them. From that table come the V and J calls and clone size; the DNA was used to work out D and trimming. This table holds over 200,000 clones, roughly 80% found once.

This receptor was obtained from a woman older than 75 with COVID-19, enrolled during active disease. The genes are TRBV29-1 and TRBJ1-4, with TRBD1 identical over 9 bases. Sequencing used peripheral blood. CDR3 amino acids: CSVVGFTGQGYEKLFF. CDR3 DNA sequence: TGCAGCGTTGTTGGTTTTACGGGACAGGGTTATGAAAAACTGTTTTTT.